The clone carrying this T cell receptor beta chain was seen once. Its cognate antigen is unknown. The sample originates from a study of beta chain features in type 1 diabetes. General study results and limits: At VDJ recombination sites, type 1 diabetes patients had fewer insertions and more deleted nucleotides. Whatever favoring of shorter templates PCR might show would apply equally to patients and controls.

There are 15 residues in the CDR3. From germline, CDR1 is KGHSH and CDR2 LQKENI. V was clipped by 5 bases and J by 6 bases; unmatched bases: 9. Isolated RNA was reverse transcribed in full, so expressed TCRB transcripts were sequenced. The repertoire was sequenced with immunoSEQ multiplex PCR; TCRdb's copy has only in-frame clones and lacks some. The table records around 13,000 clones, approximately 47% of them present only once. The rearrangement links TRBV18 to TRBJ2-2; 7 bases agree with TRBD2. The source of this sequence is a man aged 18-30 years in good health. The sample consisted of stem cell memory CD4+ T cells from blood. CDR3 amino acids: CASSERLASAGELFF. DNA of the CDR3: TGTGCCAGCTCAGAACGACTAGCTTCGGCCGGGGAGCTGTTTTTT.